This T cell receptor beta chain was sequenced in a study of cytomegalovirus exposure and HLA in healthy donors. 60 Vbeta and 13 Jbeta primers were used in PCR. Sequencing was performed with immunoSEQ multiplex PCR; in TCRdb, only in-frame clones are kept and a portion is missing. The sample holds approximately 180,000 clones, roughly four fifths seen once. To note about this clone: No antigen is known for it.

The study's findings and limits: Segments of the TCR beta V type were, in most cases, productive about 87% or about 30% of the time in an earlier analysis. A later analysis reportedly found fewer N-insertions in an Asian-associated ancestry cluster than the roughly 670-donor mean. Among the CMV-associated chains, a few were confirmed in vitro as specific for CMV antigens.

This CDR3 is built from 14 residues. Germline CDR1 reads MNHEY; CDR2 reads SMNVEV (reference sequence). Germline trimming cut 4 bases from V and 6 bases from J; bases unmatched to any gene: 3. Input material: PBMCs. The chain joins TRBV27 to TRBJ2-1; 10 bases align to TRBD1. The receptor was derived from a man younger than 35 in good health and CMV-seronegative. This CDR3 reads CASSSWTGGNEQFF. The CDR3 coding sequence is TGTGCCAGCAGTTCCTGGACAGGGGGCAATGAGCAGTTCTTC.